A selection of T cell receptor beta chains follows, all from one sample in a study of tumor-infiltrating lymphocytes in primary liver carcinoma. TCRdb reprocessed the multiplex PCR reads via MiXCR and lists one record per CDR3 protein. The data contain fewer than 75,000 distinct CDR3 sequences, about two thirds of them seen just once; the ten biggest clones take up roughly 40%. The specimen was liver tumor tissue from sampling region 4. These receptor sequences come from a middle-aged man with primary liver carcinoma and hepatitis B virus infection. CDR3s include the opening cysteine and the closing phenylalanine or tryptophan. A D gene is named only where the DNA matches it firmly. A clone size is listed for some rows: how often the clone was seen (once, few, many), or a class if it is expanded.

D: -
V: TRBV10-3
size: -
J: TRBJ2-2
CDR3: CVISEYGTVELFF
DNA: TGTGTCATCAGTGAATATGGCACCGTGGAGCTGTTTTTT

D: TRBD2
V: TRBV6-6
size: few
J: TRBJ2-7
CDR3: CASSYSIPGAGDPMYF
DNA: TGTGCCAGCAGTTACTCTATCCCCGGGGCGGGGGACCCTATGTACTTC

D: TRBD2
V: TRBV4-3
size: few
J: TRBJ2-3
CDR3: CASSQDTDTGGTDTQYF
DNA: TGCGCCAGCAGCCAGGATACCGACACGGGAGGAACAGATACGCAGTATTTT

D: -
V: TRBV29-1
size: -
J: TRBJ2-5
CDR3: CSVEDRAGGETQCF
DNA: TGCAGCGTTGAAGATCGGGCCGGGGGAGAAACCCAGTGCTTC

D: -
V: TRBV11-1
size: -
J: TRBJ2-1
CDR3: CASSRGGTVKSLIWNEQFF
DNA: TGTGCCAGCAGCAGAGGCGGGACTGTCAAATCTCTTATCTGGAATGAGCAGTTCTTC

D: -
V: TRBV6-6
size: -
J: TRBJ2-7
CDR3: CASYADEQYF
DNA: TGTGCCAGCTACGCTGACGAGCAGTACTTC

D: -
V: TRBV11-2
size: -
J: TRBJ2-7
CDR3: CASSLGMARKPYGQYF
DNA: TGTGCCAGCAGCTTAGGGATGGCACGAAAACCCTACGGGCAGTACTTC

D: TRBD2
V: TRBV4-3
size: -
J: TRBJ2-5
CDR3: CASSHAASGRTGETRYF
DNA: TGCGCCAGCAGCCACGCGGCTAGCGGGAGGACTGGTGAGACCCGGTACTTC

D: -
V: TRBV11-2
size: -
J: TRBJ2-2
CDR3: CASSWVLLGELFF
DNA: TGTGCCAGCAGCTGGGTCCTTCTTGGGGAGCTGTTTTTT

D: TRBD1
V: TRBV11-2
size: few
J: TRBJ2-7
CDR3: CASSLELGTEIYEQYF
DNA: TGTGCCAGCAGCTTAGAACTAGGGACAGAAATCTACGAGCAGTATTTC

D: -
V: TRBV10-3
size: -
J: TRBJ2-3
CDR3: CVISARILARLSTYTQYF
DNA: TGTGTCATCAGTGCGCGGATTTTAGCGAGACTTAGCACATATACGCAGTATTTT

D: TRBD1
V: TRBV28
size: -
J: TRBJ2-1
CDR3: CTSSIGGQGANEQFF
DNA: TGTACCAGCAGCATCGGGGGACAGGGGGCAAATGAGCAGTTCTTC

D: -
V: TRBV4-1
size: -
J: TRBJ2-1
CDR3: CASGPLGNNNNEQFF
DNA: TGCGCCAGCGGCCCGCTCGGTAATAATAACAATGAGCAGTTCTTC

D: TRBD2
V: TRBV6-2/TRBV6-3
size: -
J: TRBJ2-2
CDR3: CASSYRLAGANGELFF
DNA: TGTGCCAGCAGTTATCGGCTAGCGGGAGCCAATGGGGAGCTGTTTTTT

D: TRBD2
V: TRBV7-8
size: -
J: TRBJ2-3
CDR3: CAVSSSNHSGGFPDTQYF
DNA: TGTGCCGTCAGCTCGAGCAACCACTCCGGGGGGTTCCCAGATACGCAGTATTTT

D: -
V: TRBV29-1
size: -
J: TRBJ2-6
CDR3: CSVGGADSGAKVLTF
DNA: TGCAGCGTTGGTGGGGCAGACTCTGGGGCCAAGGTCCTGACTTTC

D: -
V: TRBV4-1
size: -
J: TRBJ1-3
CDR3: CAGIQSDTIYF
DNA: TGCGCCGGCATCCAATCGGACACCATATATTTT

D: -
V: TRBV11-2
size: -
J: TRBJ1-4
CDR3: CASSLDAFADERLFF
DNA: TGTGCCAGCAGCTTAGACGCGTTCGCTGATGAAAGACTGTTTTTT

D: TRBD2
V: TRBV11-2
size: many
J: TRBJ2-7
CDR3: CASSLVAGETYEQYF
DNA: TGTGCCAGCAGCTTAGTAGCGGGAGAAACCTACGAGCAGTACTTC

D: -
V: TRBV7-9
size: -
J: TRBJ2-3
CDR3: CAARLARVPDTQYF
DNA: TGTGCCGCTCGTCTTGCGAGAGTCCCAGATACGCAGTATTTT

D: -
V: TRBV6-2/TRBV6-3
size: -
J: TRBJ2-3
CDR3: CVSSYSLADTQYF
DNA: TGTGTCAGCAGTTACTCCTTAGCAGATACGCAGTATTTT

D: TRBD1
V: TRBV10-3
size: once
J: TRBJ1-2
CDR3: CAIGTGGSGVGYTF
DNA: TGTGCCATCGGCACAGGGGGATCAGGAGTTGGCTACACCTTC

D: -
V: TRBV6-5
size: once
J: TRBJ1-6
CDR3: CASSYSQPWAGDSPLHF
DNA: TGTGCCAGCAGTTACTCTCAGCCTTGGGCAGGGGATTCACCGCTCCACTTT

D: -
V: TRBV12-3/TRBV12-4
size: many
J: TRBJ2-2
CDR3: CASSLVQKNTGELFF
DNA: TGTGCCAGCAGTTTAGTACAGAAAAACACCGGGGAGCTGTTTTTT

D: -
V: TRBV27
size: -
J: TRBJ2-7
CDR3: CASSLWPRGSYERYF
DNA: TGTGCCAGCAGTTTATGGCCCAGGGGCTCCTACGAGCGGTACTTC

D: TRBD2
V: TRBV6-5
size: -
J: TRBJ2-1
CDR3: CASSPGTRRGEHFF
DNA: TGTGCCAGCAGTCCCGGGACTAGAAGGGGTGAGCACTTCTTC

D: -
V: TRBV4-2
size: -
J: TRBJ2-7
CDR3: CASSQDRLVSTVQYF
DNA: TGTGCCAGCAGCCAAGATAGGTTAGTAAGTACCGTGCAGTACTTC

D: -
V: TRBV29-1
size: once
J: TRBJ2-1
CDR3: CSVDLSMTNTNKQFF
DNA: TGCAGCGTTGATCTTTCTATGACCAATACCAATAAGCAGTTCTTC

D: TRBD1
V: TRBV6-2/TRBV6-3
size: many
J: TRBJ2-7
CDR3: CASMDRASYEQYF
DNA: TGTGCCAGCATGGACAGGGCCTCCTACGAGCAGTACTTC

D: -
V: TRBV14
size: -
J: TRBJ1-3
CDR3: CASRHRGSSGNTIYF
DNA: TGCGCCAGCAGGCACCGGGGGAGCTCTGGAAACACCATATATTTT

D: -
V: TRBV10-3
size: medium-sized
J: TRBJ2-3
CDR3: CAISETPLPGDADTQYF
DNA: TGTGCCATCAGTGAGACCCCACTACCGGGAGATGCAGATACGCAGTATTTT

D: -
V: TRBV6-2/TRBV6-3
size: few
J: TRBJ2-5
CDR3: CASTPQGAQETQYF
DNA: TGTGCCAGCACCCCCCAGGGAGCCCAAGAGACCCAGTACTTC

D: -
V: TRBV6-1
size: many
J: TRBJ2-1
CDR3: CASIPSYNEQFF
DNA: TGTGCCAGCATTCCGTCCTACAATGAGCAGTTCTTC

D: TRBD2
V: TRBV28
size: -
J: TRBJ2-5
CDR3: CASSDAGLVGKETQYF
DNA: TGTGCCAGCAGTGACGCGGGACTAGTGGGCAAGGAGACCCAGTACTTC

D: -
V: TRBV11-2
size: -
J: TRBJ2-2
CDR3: CASGLSLGGASTGELFF
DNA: TGTGCCAGCGGCCTATCATTAGGAGGGGCGAGCACCGGGGAGCTGTTTTTT

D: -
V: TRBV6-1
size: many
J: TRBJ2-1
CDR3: CASSEVGGAFF
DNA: TGTGCCAGCAGTGAAGTGGGGGGGGCGTTCTTC

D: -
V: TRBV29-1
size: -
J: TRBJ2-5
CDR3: CSAEGTLKETQYF
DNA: TGCAGCGCTGAAGGGACACTCAAAGAGACCCAGTACTTC

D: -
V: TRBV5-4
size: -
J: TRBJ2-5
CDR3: CASSQTGGLLVEETQYF
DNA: TGTGCCAGCAGCCAGACCGGGGGGCTGTTGGTCGAGGAGACCCAATACTTC

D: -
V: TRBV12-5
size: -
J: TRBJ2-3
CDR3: CVSGSEAGRIDTQYF
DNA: TGTGTTAGTGGTTCCGAGGCGGGACGCATAGATACGCAGTATTTT

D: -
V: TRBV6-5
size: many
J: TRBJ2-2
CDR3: CASSYGGLTGELFF
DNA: TGTGCCAGCAGTTATGGGGGTCTTACAGGGGAGCTGTTTTTT

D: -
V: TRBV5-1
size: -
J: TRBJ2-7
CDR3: CASSLVGCGAVQSYEQYF
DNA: TGCGCCAGCAGCTTGGTTGGCTGTGGCGCGGTACAGTCCTACGAGCAGTACTTC

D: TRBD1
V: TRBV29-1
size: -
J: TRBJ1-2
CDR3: CSVDQGVGYRYTF
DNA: TGTAGCGTTGATCAGGGGGTGGGCTATCGCTACACCTTC

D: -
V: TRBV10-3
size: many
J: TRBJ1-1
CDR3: CAIQGGGVNTEAFF
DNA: TGTGCCATCCAAGGGGGAGGAGTGAACACTGAAGCTTTCTTT

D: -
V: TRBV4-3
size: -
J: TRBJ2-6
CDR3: CASSQGFWVNVLTF
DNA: TGCGCCAGCAGCCAGGGGTTCTGGGTCAACGTCCTGACTTTC

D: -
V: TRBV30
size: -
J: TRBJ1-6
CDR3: CAWRGGNTYNSPLHF
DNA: TGTGCCTGGAGGGGTGGCAACACCTATAATTCACCCCTCCACTTT

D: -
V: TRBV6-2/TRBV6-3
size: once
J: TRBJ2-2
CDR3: CASRPFNTGELFF
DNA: TGTGCCAGCAGACCCTTTAACACCGGGGAGCTGTTTTTT

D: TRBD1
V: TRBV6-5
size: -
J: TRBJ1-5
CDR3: CASSWDRDDQSRHF
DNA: TGTGCCAGCAGCTGGGACAGGGACGATCAGTCCCGGCATTTT

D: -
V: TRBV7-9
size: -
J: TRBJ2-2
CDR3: CASRIGSTGELFF
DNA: TGTGCCAGCAGAATAGGGAGCACAGGGGAGCTGTTTTTT

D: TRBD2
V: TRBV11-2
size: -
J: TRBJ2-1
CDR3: CAGSLELLAGMNEQLF
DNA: TGTGCCGGCAGCTTAGAGCTTCTAGCGGGAATGAATGAGCAGTTATTC

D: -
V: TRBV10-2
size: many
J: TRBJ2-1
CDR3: CASRRAGLRYNEQFF
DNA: TGCGCCAGCAGACGCGCGGGGTTACGCTACAATGAGCAGTTCTTC

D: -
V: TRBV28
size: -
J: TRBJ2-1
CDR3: CVSSPPTERYNEQFF
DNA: TGTGTTAGCAGTCCTCCGACAGAGAGATACAATGAGCAGTTCTTC

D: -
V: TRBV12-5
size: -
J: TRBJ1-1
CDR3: CASGLPKNRDKETEAFF
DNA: TGTGCTAGTGGTTTGCCTAAAAACCGGGACAAAGAGACTGAAGCTTTCTTT